The 3 T cell receptor beta chains in this list originate from one sample, sequenced in a study of radiotherapy plus CTLA-4 blockade in lung cancer. The assay was immunoSEQ multiplex PCR, and TCRdb's table has in-frame clones only and misses some. The sample consists of about 25,000 clones, around 70% of them appearing once. The sequencing used peripheral blood, collected from a patient treated with radiotherapy plus ipilimumab. The source of these receptors is a human donor with non-small cell lung cancer who had stable disease on radiotherapy plus ipilimumab.

V usage is TRBV6-4 and J usage is TRBJ2-1, with TRBD2 as a possible D gene (6 bases). V was pared by 6 bases and J by 11 bases, with 17 bases between. Germline V gene lookup returns CDR1 MRHNA and CDR2 SNTAGT. CDR3 length equals 13 residues. CDR3 protein: CASSGTFSGQQFF. The CDR3 nucleotides are TGTGCCAGCAGCGGGACCTTCAGCGGGCAGCAGTTCTTC.

This clone was seen only a few times. The rearrangement links TRBV18 to TRBJ1-2, with D tentatively TRBD1 (6 bases). V was clipped by 2 bases and J by 2 bases, with 12 bases between them. CDR1 and CDR2 (germline): KGHSH, LQKENI. The CDR3 totals 15 residues. The CDR3 DNA is TGTGCCAGCTCACCAAGGACAGCCACCAACTATGGCTACACCTTC. Protein: CASSPRTATNYGYTF.

A few counts support this clone. The chain combines TRBV19 with TRBJ1-5, with D possibly TRBD1 on 6 matching bases. V dropped 1 base and J dropped 7 bases, with 14 bases sitting between them. The CDR3 is 15 residues long. Germline assignment: CDR1 LNHDA and CDR2 SQIVND (reference sequence). Here the CDR3 reads CASSIGPGGGQPQHF. For the CDR3, the DNA is TGTGCCAGTAGTATAGGTCCTGGGGGCGGGCAGCCCCAGCATTTT.